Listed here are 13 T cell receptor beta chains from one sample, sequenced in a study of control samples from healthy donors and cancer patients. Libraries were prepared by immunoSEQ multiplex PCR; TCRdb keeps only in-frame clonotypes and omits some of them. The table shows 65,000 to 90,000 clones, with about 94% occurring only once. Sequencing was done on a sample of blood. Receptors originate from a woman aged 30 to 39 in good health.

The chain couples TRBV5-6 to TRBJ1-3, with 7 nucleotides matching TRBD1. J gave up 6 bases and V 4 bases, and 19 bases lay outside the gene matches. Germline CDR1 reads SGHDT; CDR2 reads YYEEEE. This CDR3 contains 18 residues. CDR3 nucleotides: TGTGCCAGCAGCCGGGCCCTTACAACAGGGGAGGAACAAAACACCATATATTTT. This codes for CASSRALTTGEEQNTIYF.

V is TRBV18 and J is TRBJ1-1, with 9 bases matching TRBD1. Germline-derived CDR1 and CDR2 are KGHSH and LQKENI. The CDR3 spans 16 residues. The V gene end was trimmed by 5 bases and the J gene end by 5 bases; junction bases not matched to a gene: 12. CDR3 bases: TGTGCCAGCTCATTCACAGGGGGCGCATTAATAACTGAAGCTTTCTTT. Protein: CASSFTGGALITEAFF.

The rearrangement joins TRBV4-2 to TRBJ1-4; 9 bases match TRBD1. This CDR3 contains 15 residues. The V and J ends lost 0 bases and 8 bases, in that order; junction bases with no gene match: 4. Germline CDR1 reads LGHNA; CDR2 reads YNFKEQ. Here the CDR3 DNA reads TGTGCCAGCAGCCAAGATGGGACAGGGAGGGAAAAACTGTTTTTT. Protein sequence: CASSQDGTGREKLFF.

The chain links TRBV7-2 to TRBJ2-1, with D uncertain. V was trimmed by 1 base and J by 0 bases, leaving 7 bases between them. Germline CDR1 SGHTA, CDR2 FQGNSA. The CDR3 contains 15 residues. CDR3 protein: CASSLDLTSYNEQFF. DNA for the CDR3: TGTGCCAGCAGCTTAGACTTAACCTCCTACAATGAGCAGTTCTTC.

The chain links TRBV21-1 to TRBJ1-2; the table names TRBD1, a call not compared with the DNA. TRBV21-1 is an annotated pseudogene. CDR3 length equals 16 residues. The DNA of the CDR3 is TGTGCCAGCAGCAGGAGGGACAGGGGTTGTGGCTATGGCTACACCTTC. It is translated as CASSRRDRGCGYGYTF.

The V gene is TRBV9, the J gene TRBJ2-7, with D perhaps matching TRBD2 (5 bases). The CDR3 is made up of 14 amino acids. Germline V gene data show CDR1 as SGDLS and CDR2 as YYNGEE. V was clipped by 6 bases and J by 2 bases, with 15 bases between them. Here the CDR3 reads CASTPSDYPYEQYF. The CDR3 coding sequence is TGTGCCAGCACCCCTTCTGACTACCCCTACGAGCAGTACTTC.

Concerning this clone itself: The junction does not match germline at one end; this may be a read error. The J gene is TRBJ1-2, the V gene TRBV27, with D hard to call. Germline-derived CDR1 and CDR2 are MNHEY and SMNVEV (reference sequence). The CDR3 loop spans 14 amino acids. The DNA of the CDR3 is TGTGCCAGCAGTCTATCCTGGAACAGATATGGCTACACCTTC. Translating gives CASSLSWNRYGYTF.

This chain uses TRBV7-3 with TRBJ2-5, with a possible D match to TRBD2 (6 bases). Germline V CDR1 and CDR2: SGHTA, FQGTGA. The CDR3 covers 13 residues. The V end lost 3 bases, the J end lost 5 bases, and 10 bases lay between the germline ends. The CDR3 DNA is TGTGCCAGCAGCTTTGGAGGGTCGGAGACCCAGTACTTC. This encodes CASSFGGSETQYF.

The CDR3 nucleotides are TGTGCCAGCAGCCGGAACAGGGGAGAGGGTGATGGCTACACCTTC. Its protein product is CASSRNRGEGDGYTF. V gene TRBV7-8 combines with J gene TRBJ1-2; 7 bases fit TRBD1. The CDR3 loop spans 15 amino acids. The V gene's germline CDR1 is SGHVS and CDR2 FQNEAQ. V was pared by 5 bases and J by 6 bases, with 12 bases of the junction left unmatched.

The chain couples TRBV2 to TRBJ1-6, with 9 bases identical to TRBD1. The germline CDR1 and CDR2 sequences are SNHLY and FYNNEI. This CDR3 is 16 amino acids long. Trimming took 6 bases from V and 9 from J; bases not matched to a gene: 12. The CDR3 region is CASRDVVGQGGSPLHF. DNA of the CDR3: TGTGCCAGCAGGGATGTGGTGGGACAGGGTGGTTCACCCCTCCACTTT. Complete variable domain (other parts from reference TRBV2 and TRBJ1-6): EPEVTQTPSHQVTQMGQEVILRCVPISNHLYFYWYRQILGQKVEFLVSFYNNEISEKSEIFDDQFSVERPDGSNFTLKIRSTKLEDSAMYFCASRDVVGQGGSPLHFGNGTRLTVT.

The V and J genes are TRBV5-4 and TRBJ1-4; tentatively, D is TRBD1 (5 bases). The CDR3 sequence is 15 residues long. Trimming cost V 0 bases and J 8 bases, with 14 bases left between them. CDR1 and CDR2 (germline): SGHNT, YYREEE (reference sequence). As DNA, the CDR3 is TGTGCCAGCAGCTTGGCCGGGACCAAAGGGGAAAAACTGTTTTTT. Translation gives CASSLAGTKGEKLFF.

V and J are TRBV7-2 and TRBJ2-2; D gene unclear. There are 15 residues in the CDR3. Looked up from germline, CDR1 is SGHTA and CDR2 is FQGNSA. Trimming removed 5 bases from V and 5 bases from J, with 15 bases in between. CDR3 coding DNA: TGTGCCAGCAGCCTCCGGACCCCCATAACCGGGGAGCTGTTTTTT. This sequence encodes CASSLRTPITGELFF.

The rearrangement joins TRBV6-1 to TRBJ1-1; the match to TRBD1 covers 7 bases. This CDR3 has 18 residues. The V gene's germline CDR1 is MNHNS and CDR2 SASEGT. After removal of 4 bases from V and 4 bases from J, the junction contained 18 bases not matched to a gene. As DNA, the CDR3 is TGTGCCAGCAGTGGGAGTTTTGGAACAGGGGATCGGGGCACTGAAGCTTTCTTT. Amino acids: CASSGSFGTGDRGTEAFF.